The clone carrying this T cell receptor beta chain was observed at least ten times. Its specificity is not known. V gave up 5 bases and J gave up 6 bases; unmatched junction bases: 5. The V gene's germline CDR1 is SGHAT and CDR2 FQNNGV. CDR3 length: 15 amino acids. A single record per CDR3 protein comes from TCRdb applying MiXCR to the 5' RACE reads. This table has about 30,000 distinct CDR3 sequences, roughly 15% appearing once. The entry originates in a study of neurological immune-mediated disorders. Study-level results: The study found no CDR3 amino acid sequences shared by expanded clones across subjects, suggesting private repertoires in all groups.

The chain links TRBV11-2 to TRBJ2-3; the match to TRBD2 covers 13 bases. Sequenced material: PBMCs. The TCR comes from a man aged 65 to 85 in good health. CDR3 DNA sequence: TGTGCCAGCAGCCAACTAGCGGGGGGGCCCGATACGCAGTATTTT. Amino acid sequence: CASSQLAGGPDTQYF.